This TCR beta chain was retrieved from a study of blood T cell repertoires in COVID-19. Looking at the study overall: The United States, Italy and Spain supplied acute and convalescent COVID-19 samples. PBMCs, B-cell-depleted T cells, or T cells were the source of the cDNA or gDNA that made up the material.

V was cut by 3 bases and J by 2 bases, with 7 bases left in between. The CDR3 is 13 residues long. Original processing notes: Quantification of nucleated cells was approximated via reference gene primer amplification. Clones were sequenced by immunoSEQ multiplex PCR, and TCRdb holds only the in-frame ones, with some missing. V, J and clone size reflect that table, while D and trimming were determined from the DNA. Here the sample spans 90,000 to 120,000 clones, around 82% being singletons. The TCR sequence derives from a human donor in a cohort sampled during active COVID-19. The sequenced material came from peripheral blood. The rearrangement uses TRBV12-3 or TRBV12-4 and TRBJ2-5; D uncertain. In DNA, the CDR3 is TGTGCCAGCAGTTTTCTCAGGCAAGAGACCCAGTACTTC. It yields the protein CASSFLRQETQYF.